This TCR beta chain was captured by sequencing in a study of T cells in Graves' hyperthyroidism and ophthalmopathy. Deletions cut 5 bases from V and 0 bases from J, with 10 bases between. The CDR3 runs 15 residues. CDR1 and CDR2 (germline): SEHNR, FQNEAQ (reference sequence). What was amplified from RNA transcripts were TCR beta CDR3 regions. The study used the HTBI primer set for a first-round RT-PCR of the TCR CDR3. TCRdb reprocessed the multiplex PCR reads with MiXCR, giving one entry per CDR3 protein. The table has hundreds of thousands of distinct CDR3 sequences, over 15% seen once. This clonotype turned up a few times.

The chain has TRBV7-9 and TRBJ2-2; tentatively, D is TRBD1 (6 bases). The TCR originated in a woman aged 60-70 years with Graves' ophthalmopathy. The sample comprised blood. The CDR3 DNA reads as TGTGCCAGCAGCCTGGACAGCGCGAACACCGGGGAGCTGTTTTTT. Amino acid sequence: CASSLDSANTGELFF.